This T cell receptor beta chain was observed in a study of lung T cells in sarcoidosis with Löfgren's syndrome. This clonotype is classed as medium-sized (0.01 to 0.1%). Unmatched junction bases numbered 6, after V lost 4 bases and J lost 2 bases. CDR3 size: 16 residues. Germline CDR1 MNHEY, CDR2 SMNVEV (reference sequence). Using its own MiXCR run on the reads, TCRdb lists one record per CDR3 protein. Of 3,000 or so distinct CDR3 sequences in the sample, less than 35% were seen once. The sample was CD4+ T cells from bronchoalveolar lavage. The chain recombines TRBV27 with TRBJ1-5; 9 positions match TRBD1. This sequence originates from a human donor with sarcoidosis (Löfgren's syndrome or another form), or a control subject (not recorded which). The CDR3 loop is CASSSRQGGGNQPQHF. CDR3 DNA sequence: TGTGCCAGCAGTTCCCGACAGGGGGGAGGCAATCAGCCCCAGCATTTT.